The next 21 T cell receptor beta chains were all read from a single sample in a study of blood T cell repertoires in COVID-19. Profiled with immunoSEQ multiplex PCR; TCRdb holds only in-frame clones, not every one. Among hundreds of thousands of clones listed, less than 90% were seen once. Sequencing was carried out using peripheral blood. All receptors come from a human donor in a cohort sampled during active COVID-19.

This clone was seen only once. The chain couples TRBV29-1 to TRBJ1-1; no clear D. V was shortened by 5 bases and J by 1 base, with 11 bases between the two germline ends. The CDR3 is 13 residues long. From germline, CDR1 is SQVTM and CDR2 ANQGSEA. In DNA, the CDR3 is TGCAGCGTTACTAGGCCCAGGAACACTGAAGCTTTCTTT. Amino acids: CSVTRPRNTEAFF.

V gene TRBV9 combines with J gene TRBJ2-3; 9 nucleotides line up with TRBD1. The CDR3 runs 15 residues. The ends lost 4 bases at V and 7 bases at J; junction bases unmatched: 10. The V gene's germline CDR1 is SGDLS and CDR2 YYNGEE. The CDR3 DNA reads as TGTGCCAGCAGCCCTCAGGACAGGGGAAGGAATACGCAGTATTTT. This gives the protein CASSPQDRGRNTQYF.

The J gene is TRBJ2-1, the V gene TRBV25-1; 7 nucleotides line up with TRBD1. This CDR3 region has 18 residues. The V and J ends lost 6 bases and 1 base, in that order; junction bases with no gene match: 15. The germline gives CDR1 MGHDK, CDR2 SYGVNS. CDR3 region: CASSPSTGRGRSYNEQFF. CDR3 nucleotide sequence: TGTGCCAGCAGCCCCTCGACAGGGAGAGGAAGATCCTACAATGAGCAGTTCTTC.

The chain joins TRBV9 to TRBJ2-1, with no clear D. This CDR3 is 14 amino acids long. Germline CDR1 is SGDLS and CDR2 is YYNGEE. V was clipped by 3 bases and J by 2 bases, with 9 bases between them. The DNA of the CDR3 is TGTGCCAGCAGCGGACAAATGACCTACAATGAGCAGTTCTTC. The encoded protein is CASSGQMTYNEQFF.

The chain carries TRBV5-4 and TRBJ2-7, with 7 positions matching TRBD2. The CDR3 is made up of 15 amino acids. CDR1 and CDR2 from the germline V gene are SGHNT and YYREEE (reference sequence). The junction had 7 bases not matched to a gene; V was cut back by 0 bases and J by 4 bases. The CDR3 spells CASSLGSSGFYEQYF. CDR3 nucleotide sequence: TGTGCCAGCAGCTTGGGGTCTAGCGGATTTTACGAGCAGTACTTC.

This clone has just a few counts. The CDR3 region is CASSLGYTGELFF. The CDR3 DNA reads as TGTGCCAGCAGCCTCGGGTACACCGGGGAGCTGTTTTTT. This chain links TRBV7-9 with TRBJ2-2; no clear D gene. The CDR3 runs 13 residues. Germline-derived CDR1 and CDR2 are SEHNR and FQNEAQ (reference sequence). Trimming removed 5 bases from V and 3 bases from J, with 7 bases in between. The full variable domain, rest sourced from reference TRBV7-9 and TRBJ2-2, is DTGVSQNPRHKITKRGQNVTFRCDPISEHNRLYWYRQTLGQGPEFLTYFQNEAQLEKSRLLSDRFSAERPKGSFSTLEIQRTEQGDSAMYLCASSLGYTGELFFGEGSRLTVL.

This chain links TRBV19 with TRBJ2-1; D is possibly TRBD2 (6 bases). Germline CDR1 is LNHDA and CDR2 is SQIVND (reference sequence). This CDR3 has 16 amino acids. Trimming took off 5 bases at V and 1 base at J, with 15 bases between the two ends. CDR3 loop: CASSLRRDLSYNEQFF. The CDR3 DNA is TGTGCCAGTAGTCTGCGGAGGGACCTTTCCTACAATGAGCAGTTCTTC.

This clone is a singleton in its sample. This chain links TRBV30 with TRBJ2-7; D remains ambiguous. Trimming took 2 bases from V and 3 from J, leaving 8 bases between them. The CDR3 has 12 amino acids. CDR1 and CDR2 (germline): GTSNPN, SVGIG (reference sequence). The chain's CDR3 is CAWSRGVYEQYF. In DNA, the CDR3 is TGTGCCTGGAGTCGAGGTGTCTACGAGCAGTACTTC.

The table lists this clone with a count of one. The chain has TRBV5-6 and TRBJ1-2; 7 positions agree with TRBD1. Germline V gives CDR1 SGHDT, CDR2 YYEEEE. The ends lost 4 bases at V and 4 bases at J; junction bases unmatched: 7. The CDR3 sequence is 14 residues long. In DNA, the CDR3 is TGTGCCAGCAGCGGGGACAGAAATATCTATGGCTACACCTTC. Encoded protein: CASSGDRNIYGYTF.

This chain joins TRBV4-1 and TRBJ2-3, with D unclear. The germline gives CDR1 MGHRA, CDR2 YSYEKL. With 1 base removed from V and 0 bases from J, the gap between germline ends came to 11 bases. The CDR3 runs to 16 residues. The DNA of the CDR3 is TGCGCCAGCAGCCAAGGGAGTGCCTACAGCACAGATACGCAGTATTTT. As protein: CASSQGSAYSTDTQYF.

The CDR3 DNA reads as TGCAGCGTTGAAGACAGGGGACAAGAGACCCAGTACTTC. Protein sequence: CSVEDRGQETQYF. This chain joins TRBV29-1 and TRBJ2-5, with a tentative D call TRBD1 (6 bases). The V end was cut by 0 bases, the J end by 2 bases, with 7 bases between. This CDR3 is 13 amino acids long. Germline lookup yields CDR1 SQVTM and CDR2 ANQGSEA.

This chain links TRBV18 with TRBJ2-5; 8 nucleotides align to TRBD1. The CDR3 extends over 13 amino acids. Germline V gene lookup returns CDR1 KGHSH and CDR2 LQKENI. The trim removed 3 bases at V and 5 bases at J, leaving 2 bases unmatched. CDR3: CASSPTGVETQYF. DNA of the CDR3: TGTGCCAGCTCACCGACAGGGGTGGAGACCCAGTACTTC. The entire variable domain, with the rest obtained from reference TRBV18 and TRBJ2-5, is as follows: NAGVMQNPRHLVRRRGQEARLRCSPMKGHSHVYWYRQLPEEGLKFMVYLQKENIIDESGMPKERFSAEFPKEGPSILRIQQVVRGDSAAYFCASSPTGVETQYFGPGTRLLVL.

The chain recombines TRBV14 with TRBJ2-5; 7 nucleotides align to TRBD2. V shed 1 base and J 2 bases; nucleotides not matched to a gene: 7. Germline lookup yields CDR1 SGHDN and CDR2 FVKESK. This CDR3 comprises 16 residues. CDR3 sequence: CASSQVGSGAQETQYF. The CDR3, as DNA: TGTGCCAGCAGCCAAGTGGGCAGCGGGGCACAAGAGACCCAGTACTTC.

This chain links TRBV6-6 with TRBJ1-5, with 7 bases identical to TRBD1. Germline CDR1 MNHNY, CDR2 SVGAGI (reference sequence). After removal of 8 bases from V and 6 bases from J, the junction contained 10 bases not matched to a gene. The CDR3 is 14 amino acids. Here the CDR3 DNA reads TGTGCCAGCTCCCCACAGGGGAGGACTCAGCCCCAGCATTTT. This gives the protein CASSPQGRTQPQHF.

The chain joins TRBV2 to TRBJ1-5; a weak D match, TRBD1 (6 bases). Trimming cost V 8 bases and J 6 bases, with 14 bases left between them. Germline V CDR1 and CDR2: SNHLY, FYNNEI. CDR3 length equals 13 residues. Here the CDR3 reads CASAVQQGQPQHF. Here the CDR3 DNA reads TGTGCCAGCGCCGTCCAACAGGGTCAGCCCCAGCATTTT.

To note about this clone: The sample carries other DNA sequences with the same CDR3. The rearrangement uses TRBV6-5 and TRBJ1-6; 9 bases line up with TRBD1. The CDR3 is 13 residues long. Unmatched junction bases numbered 1, after V lost 6 bases and J lost 7 bases. Germline CDR1 is MNHEY and CDR2 is SVGAGI. The CDR3 bases are TGTGCCAGCAGGGGACAGGGCAATTCACCCCTCCACTTT. Its protein product is CASRGQGNSPLHF.

This clone was observed a few times. V and J are TRBV19 and TRBJ1-2; 7 bases map to TRBD1. Germline V gene sequence: CDR1 LNHDA, CDR2 SQIVND (reference sequence). The CDR3 covers 15 residues. V was pared by 3 bases and J by 1 base, with 5 bases of the junction left unmatched. CDR3 residues: CASSIVGDSNYGYTF. The DNA of the CDR3 is TGTGCCAGTAGTATTGTAGGGGACAGTAACTATGGCTACACCTTC.

The chain joins TRBV28 to TRBJ1-5, with D possibly being TRBD1 (6 bases). The CDR3 length is 15 residues. V dropped 5 bases and J dropped 5 bases, with 16 bases sitting between them. Germline V CDR1 and CDR2: MDHEN, SYDVKM. The CDR3 coding sequence is TGTGCCAGCAGTCCGACACAGGGAAACCATCAGCCCCAGCATTTT. Its protein is CASSPTQGNHQPQHF.

The CDR3 region has the DNA TGTGCCAGCAGCTTAGAATCTGCTAGCGGTGGCTACGAGCAGTACTTC. As protein: CASSLESASGGYEQYF. The chain has TRBV11-2 and TRBJ2-7; 7 bases align to TRBD2. Germline-derived CDR1 and CDR2 are SGHAT and FQNNGV. This CDR3 comprises 16 residues. Trimming took 0 bases from V and 3 from J; bases not matched to a gene: 8.

V and J are TRBV7-3 and TRBJ1-6; 10 bases are shared with TRBD1. CDR3 length equals 14 residues. V dropped 2 bases and J dropped 9; count of bases not matched to a gene: 1. Germline V gene data show CDR1 as SGHTA and CDR2 as FQGTGA. CDR3 protein: CASSLGTGVSPLHF. In nucleotides, the CDR3 is TGTGCCAGCAGCTTAGGGACAGGGGTTTCACCCCTCCACTTT.

Only a few counts were recorded for this clone. The J gene is TRBJ1-1, the V gene TRBV18; D not resolved. The CDR3 runs 14 residues. Germline loops: CDR1 KGHSH, CDR2 LQKENI. V lost 3 bases to trimming and J lost 0 bases, with 8 bases between them. For the CDR3, the DNA is TGTGCCAGCTCACCCTACGTGGTGAACACTGAAGCTTTCTTT. It translates to CASSPYVVNTEAFF.